This is a list of T cell receptor beta chains from one sample in a study of blood T cells in healthy people across ages. Via MiXCR, TCRdb re-called the 5' RACE reads, giving one row per CDR3 protein. The repertoire includes 700,000 to 900,000 distinct CDR3 sequences, 53% of them detected once, and 41% sits in the top ten. Sequences were obtained from blood. The receptor source for this set is a man at least 80 years old in good health. Both conserved end residues are part of each CDR3. The order of the fields is clone size, J gene, V gene, D gene, CDR3 protein, CDR3 DNA. D genes are given only for firm matches. Rows may omit the clone size; those that give it use once, few, many or a size class.

size: few
J: TRBJ1-2
V: TRBV29-1
D: -
CDR3: CSVAIGDGYTF
DNA: TGCAGCGTTGCAATTGGGGATGGCTACACCTTC

size: -
J: TRBJ2-5
V: TRBV29-1
D: TRBD1
CDR3: CSVERGTGVNEQYF
DNA: TGCAGCGTTGAAAGGGGGACAGGGGTCAATGAGCAGTACTTC

size: -
J: TRBJ1-2
V: TRBV6-5
D: TRBD1
CDR3: CASSYRTGAAYGYTF
DNA: TGTGCCAGCAGTTACCGGACAGGGGCGGCCTATGGCTACACCTTC

size: -
J: TRBJ2-3
V: TRBV29-1
D: -
CDR3: CSVLMGFRDTDTQYF
DNA: TGCAGCGTTCTTATGGGTTTTCGGGACACAGATACGCAGTATTTT

size: few
J: TRBJ1-4
V: TRBV12-3/TRBV12-4
D: -
CDR3: CASSFRTAVATNEKLFF
DNA: TGTGCCAGCAGTTTCCGGACAGCCGTTGCAACTAATGAAAAACTGTTTTTT

size: few
J: TRBJ2-5
V: TRBV4-1
D: TRBD2
CDR3: CASSHLEGRDSGQYF
DNA: TGCGCCAGCAGCCATCTCGAGGGTAGAGATAGCGGGCAGTACTTC

size: -
J: TRBJ2-1
V: TRBV28
D: TRBD1
CDR3: CASSPDRGHVNEQFF
DNA: TGTGCCAGCAGCCCCGACAGGGGGCATGTGAATGAGCAGTTCTTC

size: few
J: TRBJ1-1
V: TRBV10-3
D: -
CDR3: CAISGPGGTEAFF
DNA: TGTGCCATCAGTGGGCCGGGCGGCACTGAAGCTTTCTTT

size: few
J: TRBJ2-5
V: TRBV5-1
D: -
CDR3: CASSGLRSAAQETQYF
DNA: TGCGCCAGCAGCGGCCTGAGATCGGCGGCCCAAGAGACCCAGTACTTC

size: -
J: TRBJ2-1
V: TRBV6-1
D: -
CDR3: CASSEARNEQFF
DNA: TGTGCCAGCAGTGAAGCCAGAAATGAGCAGTTCTTC

size: -
J: TRBJ2-5
V: TRBV5-6
D: -
CDR3: CASSLGTDYQETQYF
DNA: TGTGCCAGCAGCTTAGGGACGGACTACCAAGAGACCCAGTACTTC

size: -
J: TRBJ2-7
V: TRBV6-2/TRBV6-3
D: -
CDR3: CASIYTPQKYEQYF
DNA: TGTGCCAGCATTTACACCCCCCAAAAGTACGAGCAGTACTTC

size: few
J: TRBJ2-5
V: TRBV29-1
D: -
CDR3: CSVPKGGETQYF
DNA: TGCAGCGTCCCCAAGGGAGGAGAGACCCAGTACTTC

size: -
J: TRBJ2-1
V: TRBV29-1
D: -
CDR3: CSVDSLLTYNEQFF
DNA: TGCAGCGTTGATAGCCTATTGACCTACAATGAGCAGTTCTTC

size: few
J: TRBJ2-7
V: TRBV7-2
D: TRBD2
CDR3: CASSLQIAGSYEQYF
DNA: TGTGCCAGCAGCTTACAAATAGCGGGATCCTACGAGCAGTACTTC

size: once
J: TRBJ2-7
V: TRBV12-3/TRBV12-4
D: TRBD2
CDR3: CAGSRRLAGEYEQYF
DNA: TGTGCCGGCAGCAGACGACTAGCGGGAGAGTACGAGCAGTACTTC

size: -
J: TRBJ2-2
V: TRBV6-1
D: TRBD2
CDR3: CASSVWSGVNTGELFF
DNA: TGTGCCAGCAGTGTTTGGAGCGGGGTAAACACCGGGGAGCTGTTTTTT

size: -
J: TRBJ2-7
V: TRBV27
D: -
CDR3: CASSWGISYEQYF
DNA: TGTGCCAGCAGTTGGGGGATCTCCTACGAGCAGTACTTC

size: -
J: TRBJ2-1
V: TRBV2
D: -
CDR3: CASKQDSVRERFF
DNA: TGTGCCAGCAAACAAGACAGCGTCAGGGAGCGGTTCTTC

size: few
J: TRBJ2-7
V: TRBV29-1
D: TRBD1
CDR3: CSVTRDRGNEQYF
DNA: TGCAGCGTAACCCGGGACAGGGGCAACGAGCAGTACTTC

size: -
J: TRBJ2-1
V: TRBV4-2
D: -
CDR3: CASSQDRVEQFF
DNA: TGTGCCAGCAGCCAAGATCGGGTTGAGCAGTTCTTC

size: -
J: TRBJ1-1
V: TRBV7-2
D: -
CDR3: CASSLIVHSTEAFF
DNA: TGTGCCAGCAGCTTAATAGTCCACTCCACTGAAGCTTTCTTT

size: -
J: TRBJ2-1
V: TRBV20-1
D: -
CDR3: CSARRTGAEEQFF
DNA: TGCAGTGCTCGCAGAACGGGAGCGGAAGAGCAGTTCTTC

size: -
J: TRBJ2-1
V: TRBV20-1
D: TRBD2
CDR3: CSARDQEREGITYNEQFF
DNA: TGCAGTGCTAGAGATCAAGAGCGGGAGGGCATAACCTACAATGAGCAGTTCTTC